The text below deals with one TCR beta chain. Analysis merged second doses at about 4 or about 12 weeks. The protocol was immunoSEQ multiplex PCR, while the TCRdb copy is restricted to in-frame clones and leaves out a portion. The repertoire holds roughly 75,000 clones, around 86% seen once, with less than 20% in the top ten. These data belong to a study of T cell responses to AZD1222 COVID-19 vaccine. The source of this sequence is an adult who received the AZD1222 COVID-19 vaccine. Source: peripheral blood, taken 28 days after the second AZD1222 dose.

CDR3 bases: TGTGCCAGCAGTTTTACCGGGACAGGGGTCTATGGCTACACCTTC. Protein product: CASSFTGTGVYGYTF. The chain combines TRBV6-5 with TRBJ1-2; 10 bases agree with TRBD1. The junction had 6 bases not matched to a gene; V was cut back by 4 bases and J by 4 bases. The CDR3 loop spans 15 amino acids. CDR1 is MNHEY, CDR2 SVGAGI, per germline.